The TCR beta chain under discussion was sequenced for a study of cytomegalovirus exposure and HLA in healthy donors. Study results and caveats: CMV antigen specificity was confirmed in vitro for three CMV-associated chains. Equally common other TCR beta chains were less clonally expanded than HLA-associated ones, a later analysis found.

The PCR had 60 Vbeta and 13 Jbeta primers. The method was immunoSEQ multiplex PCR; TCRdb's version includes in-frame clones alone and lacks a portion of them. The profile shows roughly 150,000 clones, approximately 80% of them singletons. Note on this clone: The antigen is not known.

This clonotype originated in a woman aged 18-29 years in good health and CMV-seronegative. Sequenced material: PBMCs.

Here the CDR3 DNA reads TGTGCCAGCAGCTTGAAGGTGAACAGGGGATCGAACACTGAAGCTTTCTTT. Its translation is CASSLKVNRGSNTEAFF. The rearrangement joins TRBV5-6 to TRBJ1-1; 7 nucleotides match TRBD1. The CDR3 covers 17 residues. CDR1 SGHDT and CDR2 YYEEEE come from the germline V gene. J was trimmed by 1 base and V by 1 base; bases with no gene match: 10.